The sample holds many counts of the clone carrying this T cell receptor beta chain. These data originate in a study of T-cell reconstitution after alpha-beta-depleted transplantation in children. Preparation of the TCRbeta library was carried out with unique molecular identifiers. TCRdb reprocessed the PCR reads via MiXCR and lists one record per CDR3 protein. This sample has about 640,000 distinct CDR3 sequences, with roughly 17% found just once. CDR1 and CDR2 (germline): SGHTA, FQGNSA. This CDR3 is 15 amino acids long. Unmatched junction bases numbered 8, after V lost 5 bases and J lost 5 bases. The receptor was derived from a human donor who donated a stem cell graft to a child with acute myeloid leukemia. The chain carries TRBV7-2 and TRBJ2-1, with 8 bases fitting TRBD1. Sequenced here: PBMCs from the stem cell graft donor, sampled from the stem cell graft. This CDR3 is CASSAHRGTDNEQFF. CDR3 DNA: TGTGCCAGCAGCGCGCACAGGGGGACGGACAATGAGCAGTTCTTC.